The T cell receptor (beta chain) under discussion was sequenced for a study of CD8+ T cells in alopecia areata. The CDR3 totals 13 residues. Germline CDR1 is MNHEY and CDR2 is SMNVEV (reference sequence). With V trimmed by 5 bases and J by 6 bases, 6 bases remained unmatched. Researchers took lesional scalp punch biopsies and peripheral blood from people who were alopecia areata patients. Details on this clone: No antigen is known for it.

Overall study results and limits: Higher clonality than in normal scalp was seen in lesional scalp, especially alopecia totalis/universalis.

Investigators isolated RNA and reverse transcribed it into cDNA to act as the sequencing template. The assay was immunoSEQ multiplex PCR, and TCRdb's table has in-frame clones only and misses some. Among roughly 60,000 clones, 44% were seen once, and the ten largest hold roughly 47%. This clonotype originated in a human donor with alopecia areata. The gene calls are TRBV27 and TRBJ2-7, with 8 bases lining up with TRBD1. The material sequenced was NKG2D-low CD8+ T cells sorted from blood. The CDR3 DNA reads TGTGCCAGCAGTCAGGGGGCACGAAGCGAGCAGTACTTC. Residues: CASSQGARSEQYF.